This entry describes one T cell receptor beta chain. Its antigen is still unknown. Per-nucleotide qualities are absent, and no much larger clonotype sits a single base away. Collaborating institutions collected whole blood in K2EDTA tubes following their own protocols. For TCRbeta analysis, collaborator samples were shipped as frozen whole blood, as isolated PBMCs, or as DNA extracted from either sample type. The immunoSEQ Assay, a bias-controlled multiplex PCR, was used to amplify TCRbeta CDR3 regions from genomic DNA. In the source study's methods: Nucleated cell counts per sample were estimated from amplification of reference gene primers within the assay. To quantify the absolute abundance of each unique TCRbeta CDR3 rearrangement, sequence reads were collapsed and filtered. For each sample, productive Simpson clonality was calculated as the square root of Simpson's diversity index over productive rearrangements. In its TCRdb copy, this immuneACCESS table keeps in-frame sequences only and misses some clones. Where compared with another copy, unresolved V genes explain less than half of these, and the others have no known cause. V and J calls and clone size follow that table, whereas D and trimming were derived from the DNA. This sample lists around 120,000 clones; about four fifths were detected once. The ten largest make up over 2% of the sample.

This sample was taken from a study of blood T cell repertoires in COVID-19 (TCRdb year 2020). Study-wide context: The collaborator samples originated in the United States, Italy and Spain and spanned the acute and convalescent phases of COVID-19. The prospective study material was composed of cDNA or gDNA derived from T cells, B-cell-depleted T cells, or PBMCs. Deeply sampled blood TCRbeta repertoires from subjects exposed to, actively infected with, or recovered from COVID-19 were included in the dataset. The repertoires were released in a freely available public database meant as a resource for research on the immune response to SARS-CoV-2. The samples were drawn from two sources: the first 160 participants of the ongoing ImmuneRACE study, and about 1,300 subjects contributed by 6 global collaborators. A de-identified subject ID, COVID-19 status, age in years and sex were almost always included in the sample metadata. Where available, HLA class I and class II types were taken from metadata supplied by the sample provider and were not determined by assay-based typing. On the study overall, not on this receptor specifically: Clinical and demographic metadata were provided uncurated, with the amount varying by source and participant.

Counted from cysteine to phenylalanine, this CDR3 has 14 amino acids. Only the CDR3 DNA stays, 42 bases, in frame from base 1. According to the germline V gene (reference sequence), CDR1 reads DFQATT and CDR2 reads SNEGSKA. Clipping removes 3 bases from V and 4 bases from J, with 5 as the unmatched junction base count. The sequence derives from a man between 70 and 80 years old with acute or convalescent COVID-19. The chain links TRBV20-1 with TRBJ2-1, and 8 bases in between align with TRBD2. Sequences were obtained from peripheral blood. The CDR3 region: CSASRGGGYNEQFF. The nucleotides are TGCAGTGCTAGTAGGGGCGGGGGGTACAATGAGCAGTTCTTC.